This TCR beta chain was obtained from a study of OX40 agonist ivuxolimab in advanced cancers. Per germline, CDR1 GTSNPN and CDR2 SVGIG (reference sequence). V was trimmed by 0 bases and J by 1 base, leaving 6 bases between them. This CDR3 comprises 13 residues. Libraries were prepared by immunoSEQ multiplex PCR; TCRdb keeps only in-frame clonotypes and omits some of them. The table shows 63,000 or so clones, with around 88% occurring only once. The sequence was obtained from an adult with an advanced solid tumor such as melanoma, head and neck, liver or kidney cancer. This rearrangement joins TRBV30 to TRBJ1-1; D unclear. The specimen comprised CD4+ or CD8+ T cells sorted from blood, sampled in a trial of the OX40 agonist ivuxolimab. CDR3 residues: CAWSVQSNTEAFF. The CDR3 DNA reads TGTGCCTGGAGTGTACAGTCGAACACTGAAGCTTTCTTT.